Here is one T cell receptor (beta chain) with its context. Researchers ran the PCR with 60 Vbeta and 13 Jbeta primers. The assay was immunoSEQ multiplex PCR, and TCRdb's table has in-frame clones only and misses some. The repertoire holds 250,000 or so clones, with more than 75% as singletons. This record comes from a study of cytomegalovirus exposure and HLA in healthy donors. This sequence originates from a human donor in good health. The sequencing sample was made of PBMCs.

Written as DNA, the CDR3 is TGTGCCAGCAGTCTTTTTAGCGGGAGATCCTACGAGCAGTACTTC. Amino acids: CASSLFSGRSYEQYF. V usage is TRBV6-5 and J usage is TRBJ2-7; 9 bases are shared with TRBD2. V lost 5 bases, J lost 1 base, and 6 bases stayed unmatched. The CDR3 contains 15 residues. The germline V gene encodes CDR1 MNHEY and CDR2 SVGAGI.